These 6 T cell receptor beta chains came from one sample sequenced in a study of early T cells in non-severe SARS-CoV-2 infection. TCRdb processed the 5' RACE reads anew with MiXCR; each CDR3 protein has one entry. The table has about 70,000 distinct CDR3 sequences, around 10% seen once; the top ten hold about 4.8%. The material sequenced was whole blood. These receptors were taken from an adult who was a healthcare worker with PCR-confirmed SARS-CoV-2 infection or an uninfected control (not recorded which).

This clonotype was observed at least ten times. The chain recombines TRBV10-3 with TRBJ2-1; no clear D gene. The germline V gene encodes CDR1 ENHRY and CDR2 SYGVKD. The V end lost 2 bases, the J end lost 8 bases, and 4 bases lay between the germline ends. The CDR3 loop spans 11 amino acids. The CDR3 here is CAISEVDEQFF. CDR3 DNA: TGTGCCATCAGTGAGGTGGATGAGCAGTTCTTC.

This clonotype was seen ten or more times. This chain links TRBV13 with TRBJ2-5; 11 bases align to TRBD2. The CDR3 length is 16 residues. CDR1 is PRHDT and CDR2 is FYEKMQ in the germline V gene (reference sequence). After removal of 4 bases from V and 5 bases from J, the junction contained 9 bases not matched to a gene. CDR3 sequence (DNA): TGTGCCAGCAGCTCGCGGGTAGCGGGGGGGCTTGAGACCCAGTACTTC. Its protein is CASSSRVAGGLETQYF.

The chain is built from TRBV7-9 and TRBJ2-7; D may be TRBD1 or TRBD2 (5 bases each). Germline CDR1 is SEHNR and CDR2 is FQNEAQ (reference sequence). The V and J ends lost 0 bases and 2 bases respectively, with 8 bases between them. The CDR3 runs 14 residues. The DNA for the CDR3 is TGTGCCAGCAGCTTAGCGGGGGAAACCTACGAGCAGTACTTC. Translated: CASSLAGETYEQYF.

This clonotype was picked up many times. The chain couples TRBV12-3 or TRBV12-4 to TRBJ1-5, with a possible D match to TRBD1 (5 bases). CDR3 length: 14 amino acids. Trimming pared 6 bases from V and 2 bases from J, leaving 11 bases between. The CDR3 here is CASRGVQGNQPQHF. CDR3 nucleotide sequence: TGTGCCAGCAGGGGGGTACAGGGCAATCAGCCCCAGCATTTT.

The J gene is TRBJ2-1, the V gene TRBV20-1; TRBD2 matches 13 bases. The V and J ends lost 7 bases and 5 bases, in that order; junction bases with no gene match: 8. The CDR3 runs 15 residues. Germline V gives CDR1 DFQATT, CDR2 SNEGSKA (reference sequence). The CDR3 DNA follows: TGCAGTGTCCAAGGACTAGCGGGGGTAAACAATGAGCAGTTCTTC. Amino acid sequence: CSVQGLAGVNNEQFF.

This clonotype was found many times. The chain uses TRBV7-9 and TRBJ1-5; D not resolved. CDR1 is SEHNR and CDR2 is FQNEAQ in the germline V gene (reference sequence). The V end was cut by 2 bases, the J end by 3 bases, with 5 bases between. The CDR3 is 13 amino acids. The CDR3 reads CASSLRDNQPQHF. CDR3 DNA: TGTGCCAGCAGCTTAAGGGACAATCAGCCCCAGCATTTT.